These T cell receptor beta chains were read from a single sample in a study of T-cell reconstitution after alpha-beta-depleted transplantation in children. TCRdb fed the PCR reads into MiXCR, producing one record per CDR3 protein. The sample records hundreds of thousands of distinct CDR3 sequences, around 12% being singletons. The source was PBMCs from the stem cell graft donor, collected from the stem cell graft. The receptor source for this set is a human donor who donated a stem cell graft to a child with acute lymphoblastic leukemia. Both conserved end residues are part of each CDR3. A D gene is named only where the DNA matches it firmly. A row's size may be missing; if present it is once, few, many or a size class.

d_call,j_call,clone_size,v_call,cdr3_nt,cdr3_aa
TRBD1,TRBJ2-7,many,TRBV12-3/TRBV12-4,TGTGCCAGCAGTTCCCGAAGGGACAGGCTTGCCTACGAGCAGTACTTC,CASSSRRDRLAYEQYF
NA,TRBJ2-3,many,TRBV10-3,TGTGCCATCAGTAAACCCACAGATACGCAGTATTTT,CAISKPTDTQYF
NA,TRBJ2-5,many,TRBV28,TGTGCCAGCAGTTCCCCCCTACCATCCAGGAAAACGGGCGCACAAGAGACCCAGTACTTC,CASSSPLPSRKTGAQETQYF
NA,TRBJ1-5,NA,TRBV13,TGTGCCAGCGCCCGGACGGGGGCTGGCAATCAGCCCCAGCATTTT,CASARTGAGNQPQHF
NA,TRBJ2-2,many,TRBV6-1,TGTGCCAGCAGGACGCATGGACAGCGTGCGAACACCGGGGAGCTGTTTTTT,CASRTHGQRANTGELFF
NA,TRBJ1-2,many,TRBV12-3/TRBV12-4,TGTGCCAGCAGTCCTAGGACAGCTCTGAACTATGGCTACACCTTC,CASSPRTALNYGYTF
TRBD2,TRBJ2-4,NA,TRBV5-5,TGTGCCAGCATTTTAGCGGGGGGAAACATTCAGTACTTC,CASILAGGNIQYF
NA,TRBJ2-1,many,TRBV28,TGTGCCAGCAGTTTTAATTCTCGGGGCAGTAAAAATGAGCAGTTCTTC,CASSFNSRGSKNEQFF
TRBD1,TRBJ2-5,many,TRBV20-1,TGCAGTGCTCGGGGACAGGGAAGAGAGACCCAGTACTTC,CSARGQGRETQYF
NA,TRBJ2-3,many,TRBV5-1,TGCGCCAGCAGCTTGGTAAAGCAGGAGTTTGGCACAGATACGCAGTATTTT,CASSLVKQEFGTDTQYF
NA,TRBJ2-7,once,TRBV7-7,TGTGCTAGCAGCCCCCAGCCGGAGGGCGAGCAGTACTTC,CASSPQPEGEQYF
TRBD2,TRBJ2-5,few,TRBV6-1,TGTGCCAGCAGTGAAGTGACTAGCGGGAGGGAAAAAGAGACCCAGTACTTC,CASSEVTSGREKETQYF
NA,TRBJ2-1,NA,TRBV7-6,TGTGCCAGCAGCTCGGTTGAGACCACCTACAATGAGCAGTTCTTC,CASSSVETTYNEQFF
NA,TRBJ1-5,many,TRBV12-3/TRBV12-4,TGTGCCAGCAGACTACTACCGGGACTGAGCAATCAGCCCCAGCATTTT,CASRLLPGLSNQPQHF
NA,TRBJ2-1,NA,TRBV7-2,TGTGCCAGCAGGCTTGGGCAGTCTTCGGGGGCGGAGCAGTTCTTC,CASRLGQSSGAEQFF
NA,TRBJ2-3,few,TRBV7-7,TGTGCCAGCAGCTTGGAGCAGGGTAATACGCAGTATTTT,CASSLEQGNTQYF
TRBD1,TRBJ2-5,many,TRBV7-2,TGTGCCAGCAGCACGCCGGGACAGGGAGTCCGCGTAAGAGAGACCCAGTACTTC,CASSTPGQGVRVRETQYF
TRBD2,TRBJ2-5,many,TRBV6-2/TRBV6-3,TGTGCCAGCAGCCCAAGACTAGCGGGAGACGGAGAGACCCAGTACTTC,CASSPRLAGDGETQYF
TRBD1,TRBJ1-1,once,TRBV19,TGTGCCAGTAGCCGGGCCAGGGGGCGGGAGGACACTGAAGCTTTCTTT,CASSRARGREDTEAFF
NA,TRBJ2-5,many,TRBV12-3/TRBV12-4,TGTGCCAGCAGTTTGAGCGGCCTCCAAGAGACCCAGTACTTC,CASSLSGLQETQYF
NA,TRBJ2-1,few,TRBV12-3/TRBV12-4,TGTGCCAGCAGCCCCACGACAGGGAGGAATGAGCAGTTCTTC,CASSPTTGRNEQFF
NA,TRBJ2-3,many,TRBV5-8,TGTGCCAGCAGCTTGGGATTCAGAGATACGCAGTATTTT,CASSLGFRDTQYF
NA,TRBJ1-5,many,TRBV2,TGTGCCAGCAGTGAATTGGCAGGGGAGCTTAGCAATCAGCCCCAGCATTTT,CASSELAGELSNQPQHF
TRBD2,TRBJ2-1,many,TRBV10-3,TGTGCCGCTGAAGCGGGAGTCGGAAATGAGCAGTTCTTC,CAAEAGVGNEQFF
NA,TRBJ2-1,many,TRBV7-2,TGTGCCAGCAGCATGACCCGGTACAATGAGCAGTTCTTC,CASSMTRYNEQFF
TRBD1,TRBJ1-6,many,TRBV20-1,TGCAGTGCAATGGACAGGGGGCTACTAAATTCACCCCTCCACTTT,CSAMDRGLLNSPLHF
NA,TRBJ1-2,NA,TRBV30,TGTGCCTGGAGTGTACGTCAGGATGATGGCTACACCTTC,CAWSVRQDDGYTF
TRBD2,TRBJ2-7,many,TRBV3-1,TGTGCCAGCAGCCAAACAATGCGGACTAGCGGCAAATCCTACGAGCAGTACTTC,CASSQTMRTSGKSYEQYF
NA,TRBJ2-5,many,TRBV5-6,TGTGCCAGCAGCTCGACCAGGGGCGCGGGGACCCAGTACTTC,CASSSTRGAGTQYF
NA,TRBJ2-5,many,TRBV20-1,TGCAGTGCTAGCCCTAAGGAGACCCAGTACTTC,CSASPKETQYF
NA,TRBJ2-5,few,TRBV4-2,TGTGCCAGCAGCCAATATGTTAATAGCGGCGGTTGGGAGACCCAGTACTTC,CASSQYVNSGGWETQYF
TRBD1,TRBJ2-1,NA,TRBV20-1,TGCAGTGCCAATGGACAGGGCGGGGACTACAATGAGCAGTTCTTC,CSANGQGGDYNEQFF
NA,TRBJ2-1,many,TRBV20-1,TGCAGTGCTAGCGGGGCACAGGCCTCGGACAATGAGCAGTTCTTC,CSASGAQASDNEQFF
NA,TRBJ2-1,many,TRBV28,TGTGCCAGCAGTTTAGGTGGAGCCGGCTCCTACAATGAGCAGTTCTTC,CASSLGGAGSYNEQFF